This entry lists 5 T cell receptor beta chains sequenced from one sample in a study of metastatic and nonmetastatic thyroid tumors. Not a single patient had been given any form of treatment at any point before undergoing thyroid surgery. MiXCR reprocessed the PCR reads for TCRdb. Seen here are 35,000 to 50,000 clones, around 24% observed once, and the top ten hold approximately 15%. Sequenced input: tumor tissue. Every receptor here comes from a female donor with papillary thyroid cancer or a benign thyroid nodule (not recorded which). Some clones in this sample may be carry-over from other donors' samples.

This clone was seen a few times. CDR3 sequence reads: CASSLFPTAQYF. The CDR3 region has the DNA TGTGCCAGCAGCTTGTTTCCCACCGCGCAGTATTTT. The chain uses TRBV5-6 and TRBJ2-3; D remains unclear. V was shortened by 1 base and J by 10 bases, with 10 bases between the two germline ends. This CDR3 contains 12 residues. CDR1 and CDR2 (germline): SGHDT, YYEEEE.

The chain joins TRBV20-1 to TRBJ2-1; TRBD2 might be the D (5 bases). Germline-derived CDR1 and CDR2 are DFQATT and SNEGSKA (reference sequence). This CDR3 region has 16 residues. V lost 3 bases, J lost 3 bases, and 18 bases lay in between. The CDR3 loop is CSARVWDSADYNEQFF. The CDR3 nucleotides read TGCAGTGCTAGGGTGTGGGATAGCGCCGACTACAATGAGCAGTTCTTC.

As to this clone: The junction does not match germline at one end; this may be a read error. V and J are TRBV2 and TRBJ2-5; maybe TRBD2 (6 bases). The V gene's germline CDR1 is SNHLY and CDR2 FYNNEI. The CDR3 is made up of 11 amino acids. The CDR3 is CSRAGQETHYF. The CDR3 DNA follows: TGTTCCCGAGCGGGTCAAGAGACCCATTACTTC.

CDR3 nucleotide sequence: TGTGCCAGCAAGAGACACTTGAACACTGAAGCTTTCTTT. It specifies CASKRHLNTEAFF. This chain joins TRBV6-1 and TRBJ1-1; D gene unclear. The CDR3 loop spans 13 amino acids. Germline V gives CDR1 MNHNS, CDR2 SASEGT. Trimming left V 7 bases short and J 0 bases short, with 9 bases between.

The chain recombines TRBV20-1 with TRBJ2-3; perhaps TRBD2 as D (6 bases). Germline V gives CDR1 DFQATT, CDR2 SNEGSKA (reference sequence). This CDR3 is 16 amino acids long. V was cut by 4 bases and J by 2 bases, with 19 bases left in between. The CDR3 region has the DNA TGCAGTGCTATAGCGGCGGGCAGAACCATCACAGATACGCAGTATTTT. Translation: CSAIAAGRTITDTQYF.